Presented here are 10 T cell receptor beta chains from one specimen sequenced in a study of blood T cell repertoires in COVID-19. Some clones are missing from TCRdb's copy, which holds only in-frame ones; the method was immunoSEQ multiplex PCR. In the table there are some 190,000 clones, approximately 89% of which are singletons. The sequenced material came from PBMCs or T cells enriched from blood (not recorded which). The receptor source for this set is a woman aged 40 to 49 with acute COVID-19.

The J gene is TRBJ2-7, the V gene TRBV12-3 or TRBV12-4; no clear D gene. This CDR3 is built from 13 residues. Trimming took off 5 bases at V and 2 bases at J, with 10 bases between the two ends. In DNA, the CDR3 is TGTGCCAGCAGTGGGCCTTCCCCCTACGAGCAGTACTTC. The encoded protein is CASSGPSPYEQYF.

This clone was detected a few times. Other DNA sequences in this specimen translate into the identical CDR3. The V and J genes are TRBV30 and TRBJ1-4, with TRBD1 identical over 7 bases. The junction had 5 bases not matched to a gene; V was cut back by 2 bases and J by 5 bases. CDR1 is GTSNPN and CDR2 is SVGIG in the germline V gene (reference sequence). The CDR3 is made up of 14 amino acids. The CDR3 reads CAWSTTGKNEKLFF. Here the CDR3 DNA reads TGTGCCTGGAGTACGACAGGGAAAAATGAAAAACTGTTTTTT.

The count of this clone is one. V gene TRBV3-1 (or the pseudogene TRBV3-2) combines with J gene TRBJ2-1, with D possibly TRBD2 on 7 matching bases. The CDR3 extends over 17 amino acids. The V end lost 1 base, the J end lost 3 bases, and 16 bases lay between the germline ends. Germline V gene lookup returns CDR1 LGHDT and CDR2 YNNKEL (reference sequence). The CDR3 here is CASSQGVGGGNYNEQFF. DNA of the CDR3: TGTGCCAGCAGCCAAGGGGTGGGAGGGGGAAACTACAATGAGCAGTTCTTC.

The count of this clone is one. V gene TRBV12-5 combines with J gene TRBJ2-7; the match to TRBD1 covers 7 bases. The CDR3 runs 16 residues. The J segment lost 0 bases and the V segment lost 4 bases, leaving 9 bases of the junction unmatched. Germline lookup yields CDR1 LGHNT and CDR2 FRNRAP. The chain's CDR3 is CASGSSGTALSYEQYF. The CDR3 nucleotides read TGTGCTAGTGGTTCATCCGGGACAGCTCTCTCCTACGAGCAGTACTTC.

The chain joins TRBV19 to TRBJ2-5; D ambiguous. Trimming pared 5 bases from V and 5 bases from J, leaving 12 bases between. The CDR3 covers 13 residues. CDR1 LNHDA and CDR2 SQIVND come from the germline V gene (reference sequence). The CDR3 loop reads CASSPSAQETQYF. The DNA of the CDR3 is TGTGCCAGTAGTCCCTCCGCTCAGGAGACCCAGTACTTC.

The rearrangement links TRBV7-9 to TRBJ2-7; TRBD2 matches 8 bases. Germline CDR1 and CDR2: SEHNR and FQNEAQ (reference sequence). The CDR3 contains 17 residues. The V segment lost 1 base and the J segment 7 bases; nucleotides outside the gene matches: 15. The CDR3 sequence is CASSLVVGSGDVREQYF. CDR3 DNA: TGTGCCAGCAGCTTAGTCGTGGGTAGCGGGGACGTGAGGGAGCAGTACTTC.

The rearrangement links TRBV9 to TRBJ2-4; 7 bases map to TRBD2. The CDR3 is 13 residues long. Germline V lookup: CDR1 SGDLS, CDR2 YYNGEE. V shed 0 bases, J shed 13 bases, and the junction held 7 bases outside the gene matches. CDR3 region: CASSVGLAEVQYF. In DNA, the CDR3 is TGTGCCAGCAGCGTAGGCCTAGCGGAGGTACAGTACTTC.

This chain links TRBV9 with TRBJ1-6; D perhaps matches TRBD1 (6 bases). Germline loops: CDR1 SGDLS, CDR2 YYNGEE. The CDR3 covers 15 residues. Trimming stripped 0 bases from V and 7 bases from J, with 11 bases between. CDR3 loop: CASSVGGRGNSPLHF. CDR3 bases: TGTGCCAGCAGCGTAGGAGGCAGGGGAAATTCACCCCTCCACTTT.

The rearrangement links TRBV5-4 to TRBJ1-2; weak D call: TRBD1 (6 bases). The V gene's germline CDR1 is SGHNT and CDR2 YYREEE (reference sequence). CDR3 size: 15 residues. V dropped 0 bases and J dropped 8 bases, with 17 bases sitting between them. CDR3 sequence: CASSLEQGTLLGYTF. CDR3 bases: TGTGCCAGCAGCTTGGAGCAGGGGACCCTCCTAGGCTACACCTTC.

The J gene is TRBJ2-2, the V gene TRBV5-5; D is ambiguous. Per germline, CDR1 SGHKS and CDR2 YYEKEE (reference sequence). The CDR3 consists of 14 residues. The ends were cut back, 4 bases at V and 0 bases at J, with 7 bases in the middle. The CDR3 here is CASSQTTNTGELFF. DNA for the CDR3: TGTGCCAGCAGCCAAACAACGAACACCGGGGAGCTGTTTTTT.